A selection of T cell receptor beta chains follows, all from one sample in a study of cytotoxic CD8 clonotypes in ibrutinib-treated CLL. Data came from immunoSEQ multiplex PCR; TCRdb stores just in-frame clones and leaves some out. The sample lists fewer than 400,000 clones, 67% occurring once. The sequences come from PBMCs, collected after 36 months of ibrutinib treatment. Receptors originate from a human donor with chronic lymphocytic leukemia. CDR3s include the opening cysteine and the closing phenylalanine or tryptophan. The order of the fields is J gene, D gene, clone size, V gene, CDR3 protein, CDR3 DNA. D genes are given only for firm matches. Part of the rows lack a size; the others show once, few, many or a class for expanded clones.

>TRBJ2-7|TRBD2|-|TRBV5-1
CASSLSSGVGEQYF
TGCGCCAGCAGCTTGTCAAGCGGGGTCGGCGAGCAGTACTTC
>TRBJ2-7|-|-|TRBV5-4
CASSLTGHNSYEQYF
TGTGCCAGCAGCCTCACAGGACATAACTCCTACGAGCAGTACTTC
>TRBJ2-3|TRBD2|-|TRBV7-9
CASSSTAGAYRTDTQYF
TGTGCCAGCAGCTCAACAGCGGGAGCCTATCGCACAGATACGCAGTATTTT
>TRBJ2-3|-|-|TRBV27
CASRGNRALSTDTQYF
TGTGCCAGCAGAGGCAACAGGGCCCTAAGCACAGATACGCAGTATTTT
>TRBJ1-2|TRBD1|-|TRBV10-3
CAISETWTGRGIRGYTF
TGTGCCATCAGTGAGACCTGGACAGGGAGGGGTATTCGTGGCTACACCTTC
>TRBJ2-1|TRBD2|-|TRBV29-1
CSASPRLADNEQFF
TGCAGCGCCTCCCCACGACTAGCGGACAATGAGCAGTTCTTC
>TRBJ2-1|TRBD2|-|TRBV6-5
CASSVLAGVSNEQFF
TGTGCCAGCAGTGTACTAGCGGGAGTAAGCAATGAGCAGTTCTTC
>TRBJ2-7|TRBD2|-|TRBV25-1
CASSASGSSYEQYF
TGTGCCAGCAGTGCTAGCGGAAGCTCCTACGAGCAGTACTTC
>TRBJ1-1|-|few|TRBV11-2
CASSKRAEAFF
TGTGCCAGCAGTAAGAGGGCTGAAGCTTTCTTT
>TRBJ2-1|-|-|TRBV7-9
CASSLDRDYNEQFF
TGTGCCAGCAGCTTAGATCGGGATTACAATGAGCAGTTCTTC
>TRBJ2-7|-|-|TRBV5-6
CASSWDDDEQYF
TGTGCCAGCAGCTGGGACGATGACGAGCAGTACTTC
>TRBJ1-2|-|-|TRBV29-1
CSAPHTGYGYTF
TGCAGCGCACCCCACACAGGTTATGGCTACACCTTC
>TRBJ1-3|-|-|TRBV28
CASSFGPTSGNTIYF
TGTGCCAGCAGTTTCGGTCCGACCTCTGGAAACACCATATATTTT
>TRBJ2-1|TRBD2|once|TRBV19
CASSQPLGLAGAYNEQFF
TGTGCCAGTAGCCAACCCTTGGGACTAGCGGGAGCGTACAATGAGCAGTTCTTC
>TRBJ1-6|-|-|TRBV4-1
CASSQESRFNSPLHF
TGCGCCAGCAGCCAAGAGTCCAGATTCAATTCACCCCTCCACTTT
>TRBJ2-3|TRBD1|-|TRBV14
CASSRRTGHTDTQYF
TGTGCCAGCAGCCGACGGACAGGGCACACAGATACGCAGTATTTT
>TRBJ1-1|TRBD1|-|TRBV13
CASSSRGPVMSEAFF
TGTGCCAGCAGCTCCAGGGGGCCCGTGATGTCTGAAGCTTTCTTT
>TRBJ1-2|TRBD1|-|TRBV9
CASSVGTVMGYTF
TGTGCCAGCAGCGTTGGGACAGTTATGGGCTACACCTTC
>TRBJ1-2|-|-|TRBV19
CASSIRGDYGYTF
TGTGCCAGTAGTATCAGGGGAGACTATGGCTACACCTTC
>TRBJ2-3|TRBD2|-|TRBV28
CASKSTSGTYTDTQYF
TGTGCCAGCAAGTCGACTAGCGGGACTTACACAGATACGCAGTATTTT
>TRBJ1-2|-|-|TRBV7-2
CASSLVSGVEGYTF
TGTGCCAGCAGCTTAGTCTCAGGGGTGGAGGGCTACACCTTC
>TRBJ1-5|-|few|TRBV6-1
CASSELRQNQPQHF
TGTGCCAGCAGTGAACTCAGGCAGAATCAGCCCCAGCATTTT
>TRBJ1-4|TRBD1|-|TRBV5-1
CASSFGRQGLWEKLFF
TGCGCCAGCAGCTTTGGTCGACAGGGTTTGTGGGAAAAACTGTTTTTT
>TRBJ2-4|-|-|TRBV4-1
CASSHETETKNIQYF
TGCGCCAGCAGCCACGAGACAGAAACCAAAAACATTCAGTACTTC
>TRBJ2-7|-|-|TRBV7-8
CASSSSLSSWDYEQYF
TGTGCCAGCAGCTCGTCCCTCTCAAGTTGGGACTACGAGCAGTACTTC
>TRBJ1-3|-|-|TRBV14
CASSRTEYYSGNTIYF
TGTGCCAGCAGCCGGACAGAATACTACTCTGGAAACACCATATATTTT
>TRBJ2-5|TRBD2|-|TRBV7-2
CASSKHSGSGRETQYF
TGTGCCAGCAGCAAACATAGCGGGAGTGGGAGGGAGACCCAGTACTTC
>TRBJ1-2|-|once|TRBV28
CASSDGPINYGYTF
TGTGCCAGCAGCGATGGACCCATAAACTATGGCTACACCTTC
>TRBJ2-7|-|-|TRBV5-5
CASSLAGLSYEQYF
TGTGCCAGCAGCTTGGCGGGACTCTCCTACGAGCAGTACTTC
>TRBJ2-7|TRBD1|once|TRBV23-1
CASSQSPDRFSSYEQYF
TGCGCCAGCAGTCAATCCCCGGACAGGTTTTCGTCCTACGAGCAGTACTTC
>TRBJ1-5|-|-|TRBV6-4
CASSDSNNQPQHF
TGTGCCAGCAGTGACTCGAACAATCAGCCCCAGCATTTT